The next 13 T cell receptor beta chains were all read from a single sample in a study of T cell changes during pregnancy in multiple sclerosis. Libraries were prepared by immunoSEQ multiplex PCR; TCRdb keeps only in-frame clonotypes and omits some of them. Among about 40,000 clones, roughly nine tenths were seen once, and the ten largest hold approximately 12%. Sequences were derived from CD8+ T cells from peripheral blood mononuclear cells, sampled in the first trimester of pregnancy. These receptors all come from a female donor with multiple sclerosis, enrolled in a pregnancy study.

In this sample, this clone turned up once. The chain couples TRBV5-5 to TRBJ2-7; D remains unclear. The CDR3 runs 11 residues. Germline CDR1 reads SGHKS; CDR2 reads YYEKEE (reference sequence). V was clipped by 5 bases and J by 3 bases, with 6 bases between them. The CDR3 spells CASSQNYEQYF. CDR3 DNA sequence: TGTGCCAGCAGTCAGAACTACGAGCAGTACTTC.

The chain employs TRBV15 and TRBJ2-6; a weak D match, TRBD2 (5 bases). Germline assignment: CDR1 LNHNV and CDR2 YYDKDF (reference sequence). CDR3 size: 16 residues. V lost 0 bases and J 1 base, leaving 7 bases between the germline ends. As DNA, the CDR3 is TGTGCCACCAGCAGAGATCGAGGGTCTGGGGCCAACGTCCTGACTTTC. It codes for CATSRDRGSGANVLTF. The full variable domain, its missing parts supplied by reference TRBV15 and TRBJ2-6, is DAMVIQNPRYQVTQFGKPVTLSCSQTLNHNVMYWYQQKSSQAPKLLFHYYDKDFNNEADTPDNFQSRRPNTSFCFLDIRSPGLGDTAMYLCATSRDRGSGANVLTFGAGSRLTVL.

This clone was seen just once. This sequence joins TRBV7-2 and TRBJ2-1, with TRBD1 matching 7 bases. Germline V gene data show CDR1 as SGHTA and CDR2 as FQGNSA. Trimming cost V 5 bases and J 5 bases; bases outside gene matches: 15. This CDR3 region has 17 residues. CDR3 coding DNA: TGTGCCAGCAGCATCGCCTTATCCGGGACAGTTCACAATGAGCAGTTCTTC. Translation gives CASSIALSGTVHNEQFF.

The V gene is TRBV2, the J gene TRBJ1-5, with D possibly TRBD1 on 5 matching bases. This CDR3 spans 20 amino acids. The germline gives CDR1 SNHLY, CDR2 FYNNEI. V was shortened by 2 bases and J by 0 bases, with 23 bases between the two germline ends. This chain's CDR3 is CASSEYRQGETSNSNQPQHF. In DNA form, the CDR3 reads TGTGCCAGCAGTGAATACAGGCAGGGCGAGACGAGTAATAGCAATCAGCCCCAGCATTTT.

This chain links TRBV7-3 with TRBJ2-5; 11 nucleotides agree with TRBD2. CDR1 SGHTA and CDR2 FQGTGA come from the germline V gene. The CDR3 extends over 15 amino acids. Trimming took 5 bases from V and 2 from J; bases not matched to a gene: 4. CDR3 nucleotides: TGTGCCAGCAGCCCCGGGACTAGCGGTCAAGAGACCCAGTACTTC. It specifies CASSPGTSGQETQYF.

The rearrangement joins TRBV7-2 to TRBJ1-1; possibly TRBD1 for D (5 bases). CDR3 length equals 13 residues. Germline assignment: CDR1 SGHTA and CDR2 FQGNSA. V lost 5 bases, J lost 0 bases, and 7 bases lay in between. Here the CDR3 reads CASSTGVNTEAFF. The CDR3 nucleotides read TGTGCCAGCAGCACAGGTGTGAACACTGAAGCTTTCTTT.

The chain employs TRBV27 and TRBJ2-7; perhaps TRBD1 as D (5 bases). The CDR3 is 12 residues long. In germline, CDR1 is MNHEY, CDR2 SMNVEV (reference sequence). Trimming cost V 5 bases and J 10 bases, with 15 bases left between them. CDR3 nucleotides: TGTGCCAGCAGTCCCTATGGGGCCAAACAGTACTTC. Protein: CASSPYGAKQYF.

The V call is TRBV5-1, the J call TRBJ2-3; 7 bases are shared with TRBD2. With V trimmed by 4 bases and J by 0 bases, 5 bases remained unmatched. In germline, CDR1 is SGHRS, CDR2 YFSETQ. This CDR3 contains 15 residues. This CDR3 is CASSLGGGSTDTQYF. As DNA, the CDR3 is TGCGCCAGCAGCCTAGGCGGGGGAAGCACAGATACGCAGTATTTT.

This chain uses TRBV7-3 with TRBJ1-1; 8 positions agree with TRBD1. J was trimmed by 10 bases and V by 5 bases; bases with no gene match: 9. The CDR3 length is 13 residues. CDR1 is SGHTA and CDR2 is FQGTGA in the germline V gene. Written as DNA, the CDR3 is TGTGCCAGCAGCCCCGTAACAGGGGGATCAGCTTTCTTT. It specifies CASSPVTGGSAFF.

The chain combines TRBV18 with TRBJ1-1; no firm D call. With 4 bases removed from V and 8 bases from J, the gap between germline ends came to 11 bases. Per germline, CDR1 KGHSH and CDR2 LQKENI. The CDR3 spans 12 residues. CDR3 DNA sequence: TGTGCCAGCTCACAACCACCCACAGAAGCTTTCTTT. Its protein is CASSQPPTEAFF.

This chain connects TRBV7-9 to TRBJ1-2; TRBD1 aligns across 10 bases. The CDR3 is 15 amino acids. Looked up from germline, CDR1 is SEHNR and CDR2 is FQNEAQ (reference sequence). The V gene end was trimmed by 4 bases and the J gene end by 2 bases; junction bases not matched to a gene: 4. CDR3 region: CASSSPGQGNYGYTF. The CDR3 nucleotides are TGTGCCAGCAGCTCCCCGGGACAGGGGAACTATGGCTACACCTTC.

Of note for this clone: The junction departs from the called germline gene at one end, perhaps through a read error. The V call is TRBV14, the J call TRBJ1-3, with a possible D match to TRBD1 (6 bases). The CDR3 runs 11 residues. Germline CDR1 SGHDN, CDR2 FVKESK. This CDR3 reads CASSTGQSPDF. The CDR3 nucleotides read TGTGCCAGCAGTACCGGACAGTCTCCGGATTTT.

This chain uses TRBV27 with TRBJ2-7, with TRBD2 matching over 10 bases. Trimming removed 5 bases from V and 6 bases from J; junction bases left unmatched: 7. This CDR3 spans 14 amino acids. CDR1 is MNHEY, CDR2 SMNVEV, per germline (reference sequence). The CDR3 DNA reads TGTGCCAGCAGTACTACGGGACTAGCGCCCGAGCAGTACTTC. Residues: CASSTTGLAPEQYF.